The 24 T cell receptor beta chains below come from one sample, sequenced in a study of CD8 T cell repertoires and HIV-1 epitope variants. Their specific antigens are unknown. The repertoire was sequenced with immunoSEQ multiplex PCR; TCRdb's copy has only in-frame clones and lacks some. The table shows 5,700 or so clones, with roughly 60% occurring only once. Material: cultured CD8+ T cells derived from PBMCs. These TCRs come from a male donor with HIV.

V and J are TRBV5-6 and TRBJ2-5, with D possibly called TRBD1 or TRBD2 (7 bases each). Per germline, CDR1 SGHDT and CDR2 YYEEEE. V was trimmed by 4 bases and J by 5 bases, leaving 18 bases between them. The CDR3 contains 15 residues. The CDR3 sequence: CASSPGRGLGETQYF. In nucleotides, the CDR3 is TGTGCCAGCAGCCCGGGGAGGGGGCTGGGGGAGACCCAGTACTTC.

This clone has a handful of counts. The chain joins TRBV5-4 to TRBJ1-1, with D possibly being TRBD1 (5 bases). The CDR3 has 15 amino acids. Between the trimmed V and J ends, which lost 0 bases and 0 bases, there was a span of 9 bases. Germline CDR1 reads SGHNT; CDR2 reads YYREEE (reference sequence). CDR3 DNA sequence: TGTGCCAGCAGCTTGGAGGCAGGGCTGAACACTGAAGCTTTCTTT. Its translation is CASSLEAGLNTEAFF.

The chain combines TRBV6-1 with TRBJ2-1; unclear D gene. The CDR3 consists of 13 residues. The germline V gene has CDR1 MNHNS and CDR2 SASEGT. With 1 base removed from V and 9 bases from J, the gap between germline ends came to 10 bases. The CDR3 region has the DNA TGTGCCAGCAGTGAAGGCGTCGGTGGTGAGCAGTTCTTC. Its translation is CASSEGVGGEQFF.

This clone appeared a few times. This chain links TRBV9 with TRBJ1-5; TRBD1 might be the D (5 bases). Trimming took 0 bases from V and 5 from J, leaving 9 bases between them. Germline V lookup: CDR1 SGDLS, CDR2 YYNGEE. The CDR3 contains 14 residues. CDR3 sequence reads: CASSVEQVDQPQHF. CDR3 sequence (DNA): TGTGCCAGCAGCGTAGAACAGGTTGATCAGCCCCAGCATTTT.

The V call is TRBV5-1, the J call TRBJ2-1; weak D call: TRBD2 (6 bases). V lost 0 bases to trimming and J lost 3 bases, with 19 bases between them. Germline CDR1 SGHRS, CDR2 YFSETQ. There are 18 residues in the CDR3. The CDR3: CASSLVGRGVSGYNEQFF. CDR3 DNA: TGCGCCAGCAGCTTGGTCGGGAGAGGGGTTAGCGGCTACAATGAGCAGTTCTTC. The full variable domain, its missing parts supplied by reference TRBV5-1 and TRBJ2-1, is KAGVTQTPRYLIKTRGQQVTLSCSPISGHRSVSWYQQTPGQGLQFLFEYFSETQRNKGNFPGRFSGRQFSNSRSEMNVSTLELGDSALYLCASSLVGRGVSGYNEQFFGPGTRLTVL.

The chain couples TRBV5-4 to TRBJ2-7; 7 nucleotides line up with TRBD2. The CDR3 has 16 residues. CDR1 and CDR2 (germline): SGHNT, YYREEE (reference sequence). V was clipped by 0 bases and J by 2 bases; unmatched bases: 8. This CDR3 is CASSLGSGVDPYEQYF. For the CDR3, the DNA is TGTGCCAGCAGCTTGGGCAGCGGGGTGGACCCCTACGAGCAGTACTTC. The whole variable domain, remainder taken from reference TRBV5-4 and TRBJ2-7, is ETGVTQSPTHLIKTRGQQVTLRCSSQSGHNTVSWYQQALGQGPQFIFQYYREEENGRGNFPPRFSGLQFPNYSSELNVNALELDDSALYLCASSLGSGVDPYEQYFGPGTRLTVT.

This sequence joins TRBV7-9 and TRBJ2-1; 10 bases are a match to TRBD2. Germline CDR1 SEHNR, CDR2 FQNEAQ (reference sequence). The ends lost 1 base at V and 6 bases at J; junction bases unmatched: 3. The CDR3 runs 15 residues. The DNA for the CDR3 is TGTGCCAGCAGCTTAGGGACTAGCGGTATCAATGAGCAGTTCTTC. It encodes CASSLGTSGINEQFF.

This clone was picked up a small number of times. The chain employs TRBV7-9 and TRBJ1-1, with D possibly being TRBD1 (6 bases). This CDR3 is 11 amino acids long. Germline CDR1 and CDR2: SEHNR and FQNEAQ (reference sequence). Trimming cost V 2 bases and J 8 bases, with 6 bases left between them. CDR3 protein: CASSLTGEAFF. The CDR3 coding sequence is TGTGCCAGCAGCTTAACAGGGGAAGCTTTCTTT.

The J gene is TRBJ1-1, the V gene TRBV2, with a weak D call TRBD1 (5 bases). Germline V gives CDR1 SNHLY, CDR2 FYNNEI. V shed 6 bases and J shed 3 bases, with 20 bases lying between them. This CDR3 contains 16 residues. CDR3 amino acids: CASSDPGSPGDTEAFF. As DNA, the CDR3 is TGTGCCAGCAGCGATCCCGGGAGCCCGGGGGACACTGAAGCTTTCTTT.

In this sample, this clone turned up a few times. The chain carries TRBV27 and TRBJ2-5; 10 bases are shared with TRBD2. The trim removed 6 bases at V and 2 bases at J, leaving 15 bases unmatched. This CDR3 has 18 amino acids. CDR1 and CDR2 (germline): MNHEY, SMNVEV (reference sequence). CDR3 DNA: TGTGCCAGCAGCGCGAAATTTCTAGCGGGGGCCCAACAAGAGACCCAGTACTTC. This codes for CASSAKFLAGAQQETQYF.

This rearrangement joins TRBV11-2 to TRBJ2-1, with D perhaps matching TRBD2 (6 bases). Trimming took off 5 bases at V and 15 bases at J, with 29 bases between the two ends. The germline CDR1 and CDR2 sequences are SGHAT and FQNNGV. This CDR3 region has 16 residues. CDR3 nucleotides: TGTGCCAGCAGCCCGGGGAAGGAGGGCCATCGTATTTCAGCGTTCTTC. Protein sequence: CASSPGKEGHRISAFF.

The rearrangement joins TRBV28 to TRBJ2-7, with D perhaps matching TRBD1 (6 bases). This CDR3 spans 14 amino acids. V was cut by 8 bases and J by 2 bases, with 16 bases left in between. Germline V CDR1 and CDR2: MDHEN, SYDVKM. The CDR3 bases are TGTGCCAGCGTCTCTTACGAGGGGGCCTACGAGCAGTACTTC. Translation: CASVSYEGAYEQYF. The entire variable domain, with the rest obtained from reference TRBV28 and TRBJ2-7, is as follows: DVKVTQSSRYLVKRTGEKVFLECVQDMDHENMFWYRQDPGLGLRLIYFSYDVKMKEKGDIPEGYSVSREKKERFSLILESASTNQTSMYLCASVSYEGAYEQYFGPGTRLTVT.

CDR3 sequence: CASSTGGPIHEQYF. The CDR3 DNA reads as TGCGCCAGCAGCACGGGGGGGCCCATTCACGAGCAGTACTTC. The J gene is TRBJ2-7, the V gene TRBV5-1; 8 nucleotides line up with TRBD2. CDR3 length: 14 residues. The V segment lost 4 bases and the J segment 5 bases; nucleotides outside the gene matches: 8. Germline V gives CDR1 SGHRS, CDR2 YFSETQ. The full variable domain, in which reference TRBV5-1 and TRBJ2-7 provide the parts outside the CDR3, is KAGVTQTPRYLIKTRGQQVTLSCSPISGHRSVSWYQQTPGQGLQFLFEYFSETQRNKGNFPGRFSGRQFSNSRSEMNVSTLELGDSALYLCASSTGGPIHEQYFGPGTRLTVT.

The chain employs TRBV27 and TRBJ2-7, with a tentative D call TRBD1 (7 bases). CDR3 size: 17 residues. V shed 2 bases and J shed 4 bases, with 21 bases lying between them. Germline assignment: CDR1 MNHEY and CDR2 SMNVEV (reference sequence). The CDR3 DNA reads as TGTGCCAGCAGTTTAAGAACTTCAGAGACAGGGAGGTACGAGCAGTACTTC. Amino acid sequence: CASSLRTSETGRYEQYF.

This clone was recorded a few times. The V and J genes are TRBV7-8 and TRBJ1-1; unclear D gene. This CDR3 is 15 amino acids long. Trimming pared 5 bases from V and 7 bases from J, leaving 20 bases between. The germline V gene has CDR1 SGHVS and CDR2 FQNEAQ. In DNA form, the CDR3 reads TGTGCCAGCAGCCCCGGCCTCGGTGGAGTAGGTGAAGCTTTCTTT. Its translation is CASSPGLGGVGEAFF.

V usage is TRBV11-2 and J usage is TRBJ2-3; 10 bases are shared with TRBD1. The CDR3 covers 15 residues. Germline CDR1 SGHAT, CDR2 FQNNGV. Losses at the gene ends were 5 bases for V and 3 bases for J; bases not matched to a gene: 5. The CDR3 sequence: CASSPGQGSTDTQYF. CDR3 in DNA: TGTGCCAGCAGCCCGGGACAGGGGTCGACAGATACGCAGTATTTT.

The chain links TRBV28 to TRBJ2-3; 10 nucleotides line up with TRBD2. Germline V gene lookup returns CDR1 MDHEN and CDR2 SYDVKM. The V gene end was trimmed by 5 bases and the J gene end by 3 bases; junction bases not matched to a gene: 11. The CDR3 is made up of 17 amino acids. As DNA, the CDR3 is TGTGCCAGCAGTCTAGCGGGAGTAGTGGTAGGGACAGATACGCAGTATTTT. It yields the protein CASSLAGVVVGTDTQYF.

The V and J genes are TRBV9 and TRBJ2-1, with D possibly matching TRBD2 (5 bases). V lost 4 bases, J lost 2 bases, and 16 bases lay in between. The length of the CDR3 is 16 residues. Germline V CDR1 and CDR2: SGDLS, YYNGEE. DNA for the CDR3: TGTGCCAGCAGCCCCCGTAGCGCGACCACCTACAATGAGCAGTTCTTC. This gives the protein CASSPRSATTYNEQFF.

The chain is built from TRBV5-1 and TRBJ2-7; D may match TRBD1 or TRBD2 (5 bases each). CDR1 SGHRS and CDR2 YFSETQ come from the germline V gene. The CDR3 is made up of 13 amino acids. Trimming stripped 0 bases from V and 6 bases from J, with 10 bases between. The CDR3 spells CASSLAEGSEQYF. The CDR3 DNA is TGCGCCAGCAGCTTGGCCGAGGGGAGCGAGCAGTACTTC.

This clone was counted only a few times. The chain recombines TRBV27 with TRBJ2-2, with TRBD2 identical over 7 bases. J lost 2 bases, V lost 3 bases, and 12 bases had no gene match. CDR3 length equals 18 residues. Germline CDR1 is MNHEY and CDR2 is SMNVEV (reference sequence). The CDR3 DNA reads TGTGCCAGCAGTTTTGGGCTAGCGGTTCTCGGCAACACCGGGGAGCTGTTTTTT. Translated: CASSFGLAVLGNTGELFF.

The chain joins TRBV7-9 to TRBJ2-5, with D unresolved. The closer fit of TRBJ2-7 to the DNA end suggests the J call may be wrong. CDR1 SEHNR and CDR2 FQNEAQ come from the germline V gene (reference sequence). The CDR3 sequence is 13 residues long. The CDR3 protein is CASSAGDSYEQYF. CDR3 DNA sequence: TGTGCCAGCAGCGCTGGGGACTCCTACGAGCAGTACTTC.

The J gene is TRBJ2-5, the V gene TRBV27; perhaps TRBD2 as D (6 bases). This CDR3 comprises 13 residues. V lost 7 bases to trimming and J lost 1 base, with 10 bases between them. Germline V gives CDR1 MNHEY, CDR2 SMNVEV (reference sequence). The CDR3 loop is CASKGGLQETQYF. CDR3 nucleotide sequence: TGTGCCAGCAAGGGAGGCCTCCAAGAGACCCAGTACTTC.

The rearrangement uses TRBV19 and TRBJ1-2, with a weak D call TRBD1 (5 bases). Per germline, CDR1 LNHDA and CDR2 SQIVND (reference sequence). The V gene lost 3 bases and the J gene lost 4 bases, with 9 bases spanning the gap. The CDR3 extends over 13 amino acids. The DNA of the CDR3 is TGTGCCAGTAGTATCGGGGGGTTCTATGGCTACACCTTC. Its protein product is CASSIGGFYGYTF.

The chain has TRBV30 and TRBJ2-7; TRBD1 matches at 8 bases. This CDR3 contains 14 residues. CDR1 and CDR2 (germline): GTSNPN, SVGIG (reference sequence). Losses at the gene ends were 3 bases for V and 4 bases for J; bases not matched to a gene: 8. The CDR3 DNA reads TGTGCCTGGAGAGAGGACAGGGAAGTGTACGAGCAGTACTTC. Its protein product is CAWREDREVYEQYF.